Listed below are T cell receptor beta chains from one sample, sequenced in a study of cytomegalovirus exposure and HLA in healthy donors. Sequencing was performed with immunoSEQ multiplex PCR; in TCRdb, only in-frame clones are kept and a portion is missing. The table records approximately 170,000 clones, 65% to 85% of them present only once. Sequencing was done on a sample of PBMCs. The receptors were sampled from a man aged 50-59 years in good health and CMV-seropositive. The CDR3 runs from the conserved cysteine through the conserved F or W. D genes are given only for firm matches. Clone size appears in some rows only: once, few, many, or a class for an expanded clone.

V gene	CDR3 length	D gene	clone size	J gene	CDR3 DNA	CDR3 protein
TRBV4-1	15	-	few	TRBJ2-7	TGCGCCAGCAGCCAAGAACCCAGAGGCCCCTACGAGCAGTACTTC	CASSQEPRGPYEQYF
TRBV25-1	15	TRBD1	-	TRBJ2-4	TGTGCCAGCAGTGAACTAGGACAGGGGAAAAACATTCAGTACTTC	CASSELGQGKNIQYF
TRBV4-3	16	-	-	TRBJ1-1	TGCGCCAGCAGCCAAGATCGAAACAGAGCTCACACTGAAGCTTTCTTT	CASSQDRNRAHTEAFF
TRBV12-5	18	-	once	TRBJ1-1	TGTGCTAGTGGTTTGCCTCCCCGGTCGGCAGCGATGAACACTGAAGCTTTCTTT	CASGLPPRSAAMNTEAFF
TRBV12-2	9	-	-	TRBJ1-4	TGTGCCATTAATGAAAAACTGTTTTTT	CAINEKLFF
TRBV15	15	TRBD1	-	TRBJ1-2	TGTGCCACCAGCAAGGGGACAGGGGCCAACTATGGCTACACCTTC	CATSKGTGANYGYTF
TRBV27	12	-	-	TRBJ2-1	TGTGCCAGCAGTCCCCCCGGGGGTGAGCAGTTCTTC	CASSPPGGEQFF
TRBV11-2	13	-	-	TRBJ2-3	TGTGCCAGCAGCTTAGTGGCCACAGATACGCAGTATTTT	CASSLVATDTQYF
TRBV9	13	-	-	TRBJ2-3	TGTGCCAGCAGCGTCACAGGGTCAGATACGCAGTATTTT	CASSVTGSDTQYF
TRBV11-2	14	-	few	TRBJ2-1	TGTGCCAGCGACGCGACTGCTGGGGCCAATGAGCAGTTCTTC	CASDATAGANEQFF
TRBV2	14	-	-	TRBJ1-5	TGTGCCAGCAGTGTGAGGGAAGGGAATCAGCCCCAGCATTTT	CASSVREGNQPQHF
TRBV30	12	-	once	TRBJ1-3	TGTGCCCGAGGACAAAGCCTTGACACCATATATTTT	CARGQSLDTIYF
TRBV2	13	TRBD1	-	TRBJ2-5	TGTGCCAGCAGTGGGACAGGGAAAGAGACCCAGTACTTC	CASSGTGKETQYF
TRBV23-1	17	TRBD2	-	TRBJ2-3	TGCGCCAGCAGTCGTGGGGGTAGCGGGACTAGCACAGATACGCAGTATTTT	CASSRGGSGTSTDTQYF
TRBV6-5	16	TRBD2	-	TRBJ2-1	TGTGCCAGCAGTTCCTGGGCGGGGGGCAAACACAATGAGCAGTTCTTC	CASSSWAGGKHNEQFF
TRBV27	13	-	once	TRBJ1-2	TGTGCCAGCAGTCTCAGGGGCAACTATGGCTACACCTTC	CASSLRGNYGYTF
TRBV7-2	13	-	few	TRBJ2-1	TGTGCCAGCAGCTCCCGACAGGCGGGTGAGCAGTTCTTC	CASSSRQAGEQFF
TRBV6-6	15	-	-	TRBJ2-5	TGTGCCAGCAGCTTACCCGCGGGGCCGGGCTTTACCCAGTACTTC	CASSLPAGPGFTQYF
TRBV7-3	15	TRBD1	-	TRBJ1-1	TGTGCCAGCAGCGCCTCGGGACAGCCGAACACTGAAGCTTTCTTT	CASSASGQPNTEAFF
TRBV7-2	14	TRBD1	-	TRBJ2-7	TGTGCCAGCAGCTCCGGGACAGGGTATTACGAGCAGTACTTC	CASSSGTGYYEQYF
TRBV11-2	15	-	few	TRBJ1-2	TGTGCCAGCAGCTTGCGGGGTGACGCCGCCTATGGCTACACCTTC	CASSLRGDAAYGYTF
TRBV28	12	TRBD2	-	TRBJ2-7	TGTGCCAGCAGTTTACCCGGGAGGGAGCAGTACTTC	CASSLPGREQYF
TRBV2	15	TRBD2	-	TRBJ2-3	TGTGCCAGCAGCGGGACTAGCGGGAGCACAGATACGCAGTATTTT	CASSGTSGSTDTQYF
TRBV27	15	-	-	TRBJ2-3	TGTGCCAGCAGTTTCTACGCGGGAAGCACAGATACGCAGTATTTT	CASSFYAGSTDTQYF
TRBV15	13	-	-	TRBJ1-1	TGTGCCACCAGCAGAGATTGGCGGGGTACGGCTTTCTTT	CATSRDWRGTAFF
TRBV5-1	17	TRBD1	few	TRBJ2-1	TGCGCCAGCAGCTTGGCCCCGGGAGCAGGGGGCTTCAATGAGCAGTTCTTC	CASSLAPGAGGFNEQFF
TRBV18	14	-	-	TRBJ2-3	TGTGCCAGCCGACCAGCAGGGGAAGCAGATACGCAGTATTTT	CASRPAGEADTQYF